The 22 T cell receptor beta chains in this list originate from one sample, sequenced in a study of vaccination effects on CD4 cells after COVID-19. Method: immunoSEQ multiplex PCR; TCRdb's copy keeps in-frame clones and lacks some. Altogether under 40,000 clones are present, around 72% being singletons, with the ten largest covering under 8%. No antigens are known for them. Researchers isolated CD4+ T cells once approximately 10 days of culture had elapsed. The person had a PCR-confirmed SARS-CoV-2 infection during March to December 2020. Two doses of either BNT162b2 or mRNA-1273 were given to each participant. The sample was CD4+ T cells from PBMCs cultured without peptide, taken after COVID-19 vaccination. All receptors come from a human donor who had a prior SARS-CoV-2 infection.

In this sample, this clone turned up once. The rearrangement uses TRBV3-1 (or the pseudogene TRBV3-2) and TRBJ1-1; D is undetermined. CDR1 is LGHDT and CDR2 is YNNKEL in the germline V gene (reference sequence). Deletions cut 4 bases from V and 11 bases from J, with 20 bases between. The CDR3 totals 14 residues. CDR3: CASSPNMGSHGAFF. DNA of the CDR3: TGTGCCAGCAGCCCGAACATGGGGAGCCATGGGGCTTTCTTT.

As DNA, the CDR3 is TGTGCCAGCAGCTTATCAGGCAGGGAAGACACTGAAGCTTTCTTT. This encodes CASSLSGREDTEAFF. The V call is TRBV7-6, the J call TRBJ1-1; D might be TRBD1 (5 bases). The CDR3 spans 15 residues. V lost 2 bases, J lost 3 bases, and 13 bases lay in between. Germline assignment: CDR1 SGHVS and CDR2 FNYEAQ.

This chain connects TRBV19 to TRBJ2-7; TRBD2 aligns across 7 bases. The V gene end was trimmed by 6 bases and the J gene end by 0 bases; junction bases not matched to a gene: 8. CDR1 is LNHDA, CDR2 SQIVND, per germline (reference sequence). The CDR3 runs to 15 residues. The DNA for the CDR3 is TGTGCCAGTAGGGAAATAGCGGGTGCCTCCTACGAGCAGTACTTC. It specifies CASREIAGASYEQYF. The entire variable domain, with the rest obtained from reference TRBV19 and TRBJ2-7, is as follows: DGGITQSPKYLFRKEGQNVTLSCEQNLNHDAMYWYRQDPGQGLRLIYYSQIVNDFQKGDIAEGYSVSREKKESFPLTVTSAQKNPTAFYLCASREIAGASYEQYFGPGTRLTVT.

This clone was recorded once. The chain combines TRBV27 with TRBJ1-5; 8 bases are a match to TRBD1. Germline V gene data show CDR1 as MNHEY and CDR2 as SMNVEV (reference sequence). The CDR3 loop spans 15 amino acids. The V segment lost 2 bases and the J segment 6 bases; nucleotides outside the gene matches: 6. The CDR3 loop reads CASSLRQGKGQPQHF. In DNA, the CDR3 is TGTGCCAGCAGTTTACGACAGGGGAAAGGTCAGCCCCAGCATTTT.

The chain carries TRBV19 and TRBJ2-3; either TRBD1 or TRBD2 may fit D (6 bases each). Germline V gene data show CDR1 as LNHDA and CDR2 as SQIVND (reference sequence). This CDR3 has 16 residues. Trimming removed 3 bases from V and 2 bases from J, with 15 bases in between. The CDR3 nucleotides read TGTGCCAGTAGTATGAAGTGGGGGGCAATCACAGATACGCAGTATTTT. Residues: CASSMKWGAITDTQYF.

This clone has a single count. The chain uses TRBV9 and TRBJ1-5; maybe TRBD1 (6 bases). The CDR3 loop spans 15 amino acids. Germline assignment: CDR1 SGDLS and CDR2 YYNGEE. Trimming took off 0 bases at V and 7 bases at J, with 14 bases between the two ends. The CDR3: CASSVGGGGSQPQHF. CDR3 nucleotides: TGTGCCAGCAGCGTAGGAGGGGGGGGAAGCCAGCCCCAGCATTTT.

This chain uses TRBV19 with TRBJ2-5, with D possibly called TRBD1 or TRBD2 (5 bases each). The CDR3 is 15 residues long. CDR1 and CDR2 (germline): LNHDA, SQIVND (reference sequence). V lost 5 bases and J lost 1, with 14 bases in between. The CDR3 bases are TGTGCCAGTAGTCTTCAGGTGGGGGTCCAAGAGACCCAGTACTTC. Residues: CASSLQVGVQETQYF.

The chain is built from TRBV2 and TRBJ2-7; D is undetermined. Germline-derived CDR1 and CDR2 are SNHLY and FYNNEI. CDR3 length: 14 residues. V was clipped by 4 bases and J by 0 bases, with 10 bases between them. The CDR3 region has the DNA TGTGCCAGCAGTGTTTTAAAGAGCTCCTACGAGCAGTACTTC. Translation gives CASSVLKSSYEQYF.

The chain recombines TRBV14 with TRBJ1-5, with D tentatively TRBD1 (5 bases). CDR1 and CDR2 (germline): SGHDN, FVKESK. Trimming removed 4 bases from V and 2 bases from J, with 12 bases in between. The CDR3 has 15 amino acids. The CDR3: CASSRTGGGNQPQHF. CDR3 coding DNA: TGTGCCAGCAGCCGAACCGGGGGGGGCAATCAGCCCCAGCATTTT.

V gene TRBV24-1 combines with J gene TRBJ1-2; D is perhaps TRBD1 (5 bases). Germline CDR1 KGHDR, CDR2 SFDVKD. V was pared by 4 bases and J by 4 bases, with 12 bases between. The CDR3 consists of 14 residues. Here the CDR3 DNA reads TGTGCCACCAGTGAGGCAGGGCCTTCCTATGGCTACACCTTC. It is translated as CATSEAGPSYGYTF.

This clone has more than one count but fewer than ten. J is TRBJ2-5 and V is TRBV2; D is ambiguous. Looked up from germline, CDR1 is SNHLY and CDR2 is FYNNEI. The CDR3 extends over 12 amino acids. V was pared by 7 bases and J by 4 bases, with 10 bases between. The CDR3 spells CASNRFLETQYF. The DNA of the CDR3 is TGTGCCAGCAATAGGTTTTTAGAGACCCAGTACTTC.

The V gene is TRBV2, the J gene TRBJ2-5; 10 bases fit TRBD2. Germline V gene sequence: CDR1 SNHLY, CDR2 FYNNEI. This CDR3 region has 15 residues. V lost 6 bases and J lost 4; bases outside the gene matches: 8. The CDR3 reads CASSRNSGGTETQYF. CDR3 coding DNA: TGTGCCAGCAGCCGGAATAGCGGGGGGACAGAGACCCAGTACTTC.

A remark on this clone: This is likely a read error, given that the CDR3 carries no conserved phenylalanine or tryptophan at its end. The limits of the CDR3 on the DNA are not certain, so only TCRdb's listed CDR3 is given. This chain joins TRBV21-1 and TRBJ1-1; the DNA was not used to check the table's D call, TRBD1. TRBV21-1 is annotated as a pseudogene. Both ends counted, the CDR3 spans 10 residues. CDR3 amino acids: CASSDKPDPR.

The chain uses TRBV6-5 and TRBJ1-2; 7 positions match TRBD1. In germline, CDR1 is MNHEY, CDR2 SVGAGI. The ends lost 2 bases at V and 8 bases at J; junction bases unmatched: 8. The CDR3 contains 14 residues. CDR3 DNA: TGTGCCAGCAGTTACCAAACAGGGGAGGGCGGCTACACCTTC. Its protein is CASSYQTGEGGYTF.

V gene TRBV10-3 combines with J gene TRBJ2-7; TRBD2 matches at 8 bases. The ends lost 6 bases at V and 5 bases at J; junction bases unmatched: 6. CDR1 and CDR2 from the germline V gene are ENHRY and SYGVKD. The CDR3 spans 13 residues. This CDR3 reads CAIRTGLGDEQYF. In DNA, the CDR3 is TGTGCCATCAGAACGGGACTAGGGGACGAGCAGTACTTC.

The rearrangement uses TRBV4-2 and TRBJ2-1, with TRBD2 matching over 9 bases. Trimming removed 4 bases from V and 8 bases from J; junction bases left unmatched: 3. The CDR3 covers 13 residues. Germline loops: CDR1 LGHNA, CDR2 YNFKEQ. The CDR3, as DNA: TGTGCCAGCAGCCTAGCGGGAGCGTATGAGCAGTTCTTC. Encoded protein: CASSLAGAYEQFF.

The V call is TRBV6-5, the J call TRBJ2-5; no clear D gene. This CDR3 has 13 amino acids. V gave up 6 bases and J gave up 5 bases, with 13 bases separating them. Germline CDR1 and CDR2: MNHEY and SVGAGI. CDR3 sequence: CASRGRSWETQYF. The CDR3 nucleotides read TGTGCCAGCAGGGGCAGGTCATGGGAGACCCAGTACTTC.

This chain joins TRBV6-4 and TRBJ2-1, with 7 bases that match TRBD2. V lost 8 bases and J lost 6; bases outside the gene matches: 13. The CDR3 consists of 15 residues. Germline V CDR1 and CDR2: MRHNA, SNTAGT. Here the CDR3 reads CASGQAGTTFNEQFF. The CDR3, as DNA: TGTGCCAGCGGCCAGGCCGGGACTACTTTCAATGAGCAGTTCTTC.

The V call is TRBV19, the J call TRBJ2-3; TRBD2 is a possible D gene (5 bases). CDR3 length: 14 residues. With 6 bases removed from V and 0 bases from J, the gap between germline ends came to 10 bases. Germline CDR1 is LNHDA and CDR2 is SQIVND (reference sequence). CDR3 DNA sequence: TGTGCCAGTAGAAGGAGAGGGAGCACAGATACGCAGTATTTT. Translating it yields CASRRRGSTDTQYF. The variable domain in full, with the rest retrieved from reference TRBV19 and TRBJ2-3, is DGGITQSPKYLFRKEGQNVTLSCEQNLNHDAMYWYRQDPGQGLRLIYYSQIVNDFQKGDIAEGYSVSREKKESFPLTVTSAQKNPTAFYLCASRRRGSTDTQYFGPGTRLTVL.

The chain employs TRBV4-2 and TRBJ2-1; 10 bases map to TRBD2. Trimming took 3 bases from V and 8 from J; bases not matched to a gene: 13. The CDR3 is 17 residues long. Germline V lookup: CDR1 LGHNA, CDR2 YNFKEQ. The CDR3 sequence: CASSQERASGSIDEQFF. The CDR3 coding sequence is TGTGCCAGCAGCCAGGAAAGGGCTAGCGGGAGTATCGATGAGCAGTTCTTC.

CDR3 DNA sequence: TGTGCCAGCAGTCTCATCCGGTCTAATGAAAAACTGTTTTTT. This sequence encodes CASSLIRSNEKLFF. The V gene is TRBV6-5, the J gene TRBJ1-4; D is ambiguous. CDR1 and CDR2 (germline): MNHEY, SVGAGI. Trimming took 5 bases from V and 3 from J, leaving 10 bases between them. The CDR3 is 14 amino acids.

The chain joins TRBV25-1 to TRBJ2-7, with a tentative D call TRBD1 (6 bases). Germline values: CDR1 MGHDK, CDR2 SYGVNS. Trimming stripped 6 bases from V and 1 base from J, with 10 bases between. The CDR3 runs to 13 residues. CDR3 residues: CASRTTGSYEQYF. CDR3 DNA sequence: TGTGCCAGCAGGACTACAGGGTCCTACGAGCAGTACTTC.